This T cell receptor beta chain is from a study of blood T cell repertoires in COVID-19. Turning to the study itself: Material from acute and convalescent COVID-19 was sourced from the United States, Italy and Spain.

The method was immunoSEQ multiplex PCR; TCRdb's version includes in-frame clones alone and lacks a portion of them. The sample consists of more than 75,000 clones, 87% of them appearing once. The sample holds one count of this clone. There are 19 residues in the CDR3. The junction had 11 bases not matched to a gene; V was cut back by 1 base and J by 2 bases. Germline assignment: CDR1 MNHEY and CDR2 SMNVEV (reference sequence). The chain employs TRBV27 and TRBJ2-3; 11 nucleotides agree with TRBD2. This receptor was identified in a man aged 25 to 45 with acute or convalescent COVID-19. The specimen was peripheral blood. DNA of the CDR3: TGTGCCAGCAGTTTATATGCCGATAGGGGACTAGCGGACACAGATACGCAGTATTTT. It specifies CASSLYADRGLADTDTQYF.